The 28 T cell receptor beta chains below all came from one sample that was sequenced in a study of Ad26.COV2.S vaccination and SARS-CoV-2 variants. Treatment meaning: around 19 received Ad26.COV2.S at low or high dose, single or two shots; 5 received placebo; per-sample allocation not given. Samples came from day 63 after the first vaccine or placebo injection. Assay: immunoSEQ multiplex PCR; the TCRdb copy retains only in-frame clones and omits some. The sample carries about 480,000 clones, about 83% recorded once. Sequenced here: peripheral blood, sampled in a trial of Ad26.COV2.S vaccine versus placebo. All receptors derive from a person aged 18-60 years who received the Ad26.COV2.S COVID-19 vaccine or a placebo.

The V call is TRBV4-3, the J call TRBJ1-3; D is perhaps TRBD1 (6 bases). CDR3 length: 20 amino acids. In germline, CDR1 is LGHNA, CDR2 YSLEER. The V end lost 0 bases, the J end lost 7 bases, and 28 bases lay between the germline ends. The CDR3: CASSQDSSPGHSSKGNTIYF. DNA of the CDR3: TGCGCCAGCAGCCAAGATTCAAGCCCGGGACATTCGTCCAAGGGTAACACCATATATTTT.

The gene calls are TRBV5-4 and TRBJ2-1; 10 bases align to TRBD2. Germline V CDR1 and CDR2: SGHNT, YYREEE (reference sequence). The CDR3 covers 17 residues. The ends lost 0 bases at V and 6 bases at J; junction bases unmatched: 9. CDR3: CASSLEASGRPGNEQFF. In DNA form, the CDR3 reads TGTGCCAGCAGCTTGGAGGCTAGCGGGAGACCAGGCAATGAGCAGTTCTTC.

The rearrangement joins TRBV9 to TRBJ2-1, with D uncertain. In germline, CDR1 is SGDLS, CDR2 YYNGEE. The CDR3 is 13 residues long. V was cut by 4 bases and J by 6 bases, with 11 bases left in between. CDR3 protein: CASSPLPGNEQFF. CDR3 nucleotides: TGTGCCAGCAGCCCTCTCCCTGGCAATGAGCAGTTCTTC.

The gene calls are TRBV5-4 and TRBJ1-1, with 8 bases fitting TRBD1. CDR1 SGHNT and CDR2 YYREEE come from the germline V gene (reference sequence). CDR3 size: 16 residues. After removal of 0 bases from V and 6 bases from J, the junction contained 10 bases not matched to a gene. The CDR3 reads CASSLGGDRRSAEAFF. DNA of the CDR3: TGTGCCAGCAGCTTGGGGGGGGACAGGAGGAGTGCTGAAGCTTTCTTT. Full variable domain (remainder filled in from reference TRBV5-4 and TRBJ1-1): ETGVTQSPTHLIKTRGQQVTLRCSSQSGHNTVSWYQQALGQGPQFIFQYYREEENGRGNFPPRFSGLQFPNYSSELNVNALELDDSALYLCASSLGGDRRSAEAFFGQGTRLTVV.

The CDR3 DNA reads as TGTGCCAGCAGCCACCCGAGCGGGAGAAGCAATGAGCAGTTCTTC. This codes for CASSHPSGRSNEQFF. The V call is TRBV6-6, the J call TRBJ2-1, with 8 bases matching TRBD2. Germline trimming cut 6 bases from V and 6 bases from J; bases unmatched to any gene: 10. The V gene's germline CDR1 is MNHNY and CDR2 SVGAGI (reference sequence). The length of the CDR3 is 15 residues.

The chain has TRBV5-1 and TRBJ1-2; 8 nucleotides match TRBD1. J gave up 4 bases and V 0 bases, and 5 bases lay outside the gene matches. The CDR3 covers 15 residues. Germline CDR1 SGHRS, CDR2 YFSETQ. This CDR3 reads CASSLAGQGLYGYTF. DNA for the CDR3: TGCGCCAGCAGCTTGGCCGGACAGGGACTCTATGGCTACACCTTC.

The chain recombines TRBV7-3 with TRBJ2-2, with 7 bases aligning to TRBD1. The CDR3 is 17 residues long. Trimming cost V 5 bases and J 1 base; bases outside gene matches: 10. Germline V lookup: CDR1 SGHTA, CDR2 FQGTGA. The DNA of the CDR3 is TGTGCCAGCAGCCCAGCGCCTAGGACAGGGAACACCGGGGAGCTGTTTTTT. Its protein product is CASSPAPRTGNTGELFF.

This chain links TRBV6-2 or TRBV6-3 with TRBJ2-5, with 7 bases aligning to TRBD2. This CDR3 has 14 amino acids. Germline CDR1 reads MNHEY; CDR2 reads SVGEGT. J lost 1 base, V lost 5 bases, and 4 bases had no gene match. The CDR3 spells CASSPPGGQETQYF. CDR3 DNA sequence: TGTGCCAGCAGTCCCCCGGGGGGCCAAGAGACCCAGTACTTC.

The V call is TRBV30, the J call TRBJ2-7; D perhaps matches TRBD1 (6 bases). CDR3 length: 15 amino acids. CDR1 is GTSNPN and CDR2 is SVGIG in the germline V gene (reference sequence). The germline V and J ends were trimmed by 5 bases and 6 bases, with 23 bases remaining between them. CDR3: CAWGTLRDKSAEQYF. The CDR3 DNA reads TGTGCCTGGGGAACATTACGGGACAAATCGGCCGAGCAGTACTTC.

The chain links TRBV19 to TRBJ2-3, with 8 bases fitting TRBD1. The germline CDR1 and CDR2 sequences are LNHDA and SQIVND (reference sequence). The trim removed 6 bases at V and 4 bases at J, leaving 9 bases unmatched. The CDR3 length is 15 residues. CDR3 protein: CASSPRQGMPDTQYF. The CDR3 DNA sequence: TGTGCCAGTAGCCCGAGACAGGGGATGCCAGATACGCAGTATTTT.

The CDR3 here is CASSYGGDNQPQHF. CDR3 DNA: TGTGCCAGCAGTTACGGGGGCGACAATCAGCCCCAGCATTTT. The chain employs TRBV28 and TRBJ1-5; weak D call: TRBD1 (6 bases). This CDR3 has 14 residues. Trimming shortened V by 4 bases and J by 3 bases, and 10 bases separated the two germline ends. Germline-derived CDR1 and CDR2 are MDHEN and SYDVKM.

The chain joins TRBV15 to TRBJ2-5; D is ambiguous. The V gene's germline CDR1 is LNHNV and CDR2 YYDKDF (reference sequence). Trimming took 8 bases from V and 2 from J, leaving 9 bases between them. CDR3 length: 12 amino acids. The CDR3 region has the DNA TGTGCCACCGGGCGCGGTCAAGAGACCCAGTACTTC. It encodes CATGRGQETQYF.

The chain employs TRBV28 and TRBJ2-1; a possible D gene is TRBD1 (5 bases). This CDR3 has 10 residues. Germline V lookup: CDR1 MDHEN, CDR2 SYDVKM. Between the trimmed V and J ends, which lost 6 bases and 9 bases, there was a span of 6 bases. The DNA for the CDR3 is TGTGCCAGCAGGCAGGGTGAGCAGTTCTTC. Its translation is CASRQGEQFF. The entire variable domain, with the rest obtained from reference TRBV28 and TRBJ2-1, is as follows: DVKVTQSSRYLVKRTGEKVFLECVQDMDHENMFWYRQDPGLGLRLIYFSYDVKMKEKGDIPEGYSVSREKKERFSLILESASTNQTSMYLCASRQGEQFFGPGTRLTVL.

The chain employs TRBV4-1 and TRBJ2-7; 7 bases are a match to TRBD2. CDR3 length: 16 amino acids. After removal of 4 bases from V and 0 bases from J, the junction contained 9 bases not matched to a gene. The germline CDR1 and CDR2 sequences are MGHRA and YSYEKL. For the CDR3, the DNA is TGCGCCAGCAGCCTGCTAGCGGCCGTGAGCTCCTACGAGCAGTACTTC. Amino acids: CASSLLAAVSSYEQYF.

V and J are TRBV27 and TRBJ1-2, with a weak D call TRBD1 (5 bases). The CDR3 consists of 14 residues. Trimming took off 3 bases at V and 4 bases at J, with 12 bases between the two ends. The V gene's germline CDR1 is MNHEY and CDR2 SMNVEV (reference sequence). CDR3 nucleotide sequence: TGTGCCAGCAGTTTCTCGGGGGGTGGCTATGGCTACACCTTC. It encodes CASSFSGGGYGYTF.

This chain links TRBV4-3 with TRBJ2-6; D perhaps matches TRBD1 (6 bases). Germline CDR1 and CDR2: LGHNA and YSLEER. The CDR3 has 17 residues. Trimming stripped 0 bases from V and 0 bases from J, with 9 bases between. CDR3 region: CASSQDYRVSGANVLTF. CDR3 bases: TGCGCCAGCAGCCAAGATTACAGGGTCTCTGGGGCCAACGTCCTGACTTTC.

This chain links TRBV9 with TRBJ1-3, with D unclear. Germline V gene data show CDR1 as SGDLS and CDR2 as YYNGEE. The CDR3 totals 13 residues. Trimming removed 3 bases at V and 3 bases at J, with 7 bases between. The CDR3 DNA follows: TGTGCCAGCAGCGAAGAGGGTGGAAACACCATATATTTT. Protein product: CASSEEGGNTIYF.

Remarks on this clone: Distinct nucleotide sequences in the sample also encode this CDR3. The rearrangement uses TRBV19 and TRBJ1-1, with unresolved D. Germline CDR1 reads LNHDA; CDR2 reads SQIVND (reference sequence). This CDR3 contains 13 residues. Deletions cut 6 bases from V and 0 bases from J, with 8 bases between. In nucleotides, the CDR3 is TGTGCCAGTAGCACCACGGTGAACACTGAAGCTTTCTTT. Protein product: CASSTTVNTEAFF. The whole variable domain, remainder taken from reference TRBV19 and TRBJ1-1, is DGGITQSPKYLFRKEGQNVTLSCEQNLNHDAMYWYRQDPGQGLRLIYYSQIVNDFQKGDIAEGYSVSREKKESFPLTVTSAQKNPTAFYLCASSTTVNTEAFFGQGTRLTVV.

The genes are TRBV2 and TRBJ2-7; D could derive from TRBD1 or TRBD2 (5 bases each). The germline gives CDR1 SNHLY, CDR2 FYNNEI. V was cut by 3 bases and J by 5 bases, with 14 bases left in between. This CDR3 has 14 amino acids. CDR3 residues: CASSEFQWGNEQYF. CDR3 DNA sequence: TGTGCCAGCAGTGAGTTTCAGTGGGGGAACGAGCAGTACTTC.

The rearrangement joins TRBV2 to TRBJ1-5; a possible D gene is TRBD1 (5 bases). Germline assignment: CDR1 SNHLY and CDR2 FYNNEI. Trimming shortened V by 0 bases and J by 7 bases, and 13 bases separated the two germline ends. The CDR3 extends over 15 amino acids. CDR3 region: CASSEAGGHLQPQHF. For the CDR3, the DNA is TGTGCCAGCAGTGAAGCCGGAGGACACCTACAGCCCCAGCATTTT.

The chain uses TRBV4-2 and TRBJ1-4; 7 bases map to TRBD1. V lost 0 bases and J lost 3; bases outside the gene matches: 7. The V gene's germline CDR1 is LGHNA and CDR2 YNFKEQ. This CDR3 region has 17 residues. The CDR3 DNA reads TGTGCCAGCAGCCAAGATGGAGGGGGCACGGCTAATGAAAAACTGTTTTTT. Translation gives CASSQDGGGTANEKLFF.

Details on this clone: Other DNA variants within this sample encode the same CDR3. V is TRBV14 and J is TRBJ2-1; no clear D. Per the germline V gene, CDR1 is SGHDN and CDR2 is FVKESK. The CDR3 is 13 amino acids. Trimming removed 1 base from V and 6 bases from J, with 7 bases in between. The CDR3 loop reads CASSQVRGNEQFF. CDR3 DNA sequence: TGTGCCAGCAGCCAAGTAAGAGGCAATGAGCAGTTCTTC.

The chain carries TRBV30 and TRBJ1-1; no definite D call. The germline CDR1 and CDR2 sequences are GTSNPN and SVGIG (reference sequence). V was clipped by 2 bases and J by 8 bases, with 6 bases between them. The CDR3 is 10 residues long. The CDR3 DNA is TGTGCCTGGAGTCCGCCGGAAGCTTTCTTT. This encodes CAWSPPEAFF.

The chain links TRBV28 to TRBJ2-4, with 7 bases aligning to TRBD1. CDR1 and CDR2 from the germline V gene are MDHEN and SYDVKM. The CDR3 length is 15 residues. V gave up 6 bases and J gave up 0 bases; unmatched junction bases: 5. Here the CDR3 DNA reads TGTGCCAGCAGGAGACAGGGAATAGCCAAAAACATTCAGTACTTC. Protein sequence: CASRRQGIAKNIQYF.

J is TRBJ1-2 and V is TRBV28; 7 positions agree with TRBD1. J gave up 4 bases and V 6 bases, and 5 bases lay outside the gene matches. Germline V lookup: CDR1 MDHEN, CDR2 SYDVKM. The CDR3 loop spans 13 amino acids. For the CDR3, the DNA is TGTGCCAGCAGGCCGGGACAGACCTATGGCTACACCTTC. It specifies CASRPGQTYGYTF.

The genes are TRBV28 and TRBJ1-3; TRBD1 aligns across 8 bases. The V gene's germline CDR1 is MDHEN and CDR2 SYDVKM. The CDR3 extends over 14 amino acids. J lost 4 bases, V lost 3 bases, and 2 bases had no gene match. Here the CDR3 DNA reads TGTGCCAGCAGTTTCAGGGGGCAAGGAAACACCATATATTTT. Translated, it gives CASSFRGQGNTIYF.

Of note for this clone: At one of its ends the junction is not consistent with the germline gene, which may arise from a read error. This chain links TRBV7-9 with TRBJ2-2, with D tentatively TRBD1 (6 bases). This CDR3 is built from 17 residues. In germline, CDR1 is SEHNR, CDR2 FQNEAQ (reference sequence). The CDR3 coding sequence is TGTGCCAGCAGCTCCCTGACAGGACCCCTGAACACCGGGAAGCTGTTTTTT. Its translation: CASSSLTGPLNTGKLFF.

Here the CDR3 reads CASSQPPQGGYGYTF. The CDR3 DNA reads as TGCGCCAGCAGCCAACCCCCGCAGGGCGGCTATGGCTACACCTTC. V usage is TRBV4-1 and J usage is TRBJ1-2; possible D gene TRBD1, 5 bases. The CDR3 is made up of 15 amino acids. CDR1 and CDR2 (germline): MGHRA, YSYEKL. V was trimmed by 2 bases and J by 4 bases, leaving 14 bases between them.